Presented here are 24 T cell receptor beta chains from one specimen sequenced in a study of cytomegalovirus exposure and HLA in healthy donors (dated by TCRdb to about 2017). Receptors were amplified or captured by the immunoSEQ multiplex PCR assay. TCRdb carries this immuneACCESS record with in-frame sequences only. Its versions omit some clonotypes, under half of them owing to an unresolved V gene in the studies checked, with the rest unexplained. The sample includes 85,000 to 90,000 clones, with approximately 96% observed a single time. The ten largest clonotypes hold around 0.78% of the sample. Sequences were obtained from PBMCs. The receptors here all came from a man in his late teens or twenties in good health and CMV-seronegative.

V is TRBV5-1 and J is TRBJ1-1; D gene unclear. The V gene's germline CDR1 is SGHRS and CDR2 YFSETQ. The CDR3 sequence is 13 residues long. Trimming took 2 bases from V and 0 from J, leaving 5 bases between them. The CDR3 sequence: CASSFRLNTEAFF. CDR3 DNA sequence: TGCGCCAGCAGCTTCAGGTTGAACACTGAAGCTTTCTTT.

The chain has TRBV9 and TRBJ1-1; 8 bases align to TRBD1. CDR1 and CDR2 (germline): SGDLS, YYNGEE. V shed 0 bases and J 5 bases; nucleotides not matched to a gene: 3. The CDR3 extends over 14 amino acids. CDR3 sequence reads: CASSVGTGMTEAFF. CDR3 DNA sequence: TGTGCCAGCAGCGTAGGGACAGGGATGACTGAAGCTTTCTTT.

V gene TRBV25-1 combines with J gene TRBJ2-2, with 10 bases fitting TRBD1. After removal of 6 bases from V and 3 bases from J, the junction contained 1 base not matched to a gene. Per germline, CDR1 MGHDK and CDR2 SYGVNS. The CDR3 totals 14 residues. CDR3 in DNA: TGTGCCAGCAGCGGGACAGGGGACACCGGGGAGCTGTTTTTT. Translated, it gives CASSGTGDTGELFF.

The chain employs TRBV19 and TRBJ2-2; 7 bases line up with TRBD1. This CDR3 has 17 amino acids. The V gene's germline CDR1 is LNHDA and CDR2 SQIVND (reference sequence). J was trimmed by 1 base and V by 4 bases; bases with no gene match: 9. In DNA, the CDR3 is TGTGCCAGTAGTACCCTCCTCGGGACAGAGAACACCGGGGAGCTGTTTTTT. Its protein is CASSTLLGTENTGELFF.

The CDR3 coding sequence is TGTGCCAGCAGCAGGACAGGGACTAATGAAAAACTGTTTTTT. Encoded protein: CASSRTGTNEKLFF. The chain couples TRBV6-1 to TRBJ1-4; 8 bases agree with TRBD1. Germline-derived CDR1 and CDR2 are MNHNS and SASEGT. The CDR3 is 14 residues long. V lost 6 bases, J lost 2 bases, and 2 bases stayed unmatched.

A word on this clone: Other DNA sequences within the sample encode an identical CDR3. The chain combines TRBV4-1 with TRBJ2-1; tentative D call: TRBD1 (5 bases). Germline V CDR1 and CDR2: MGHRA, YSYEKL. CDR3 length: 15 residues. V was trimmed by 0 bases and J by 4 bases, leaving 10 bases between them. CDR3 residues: CASSQDRGPYNEQFF. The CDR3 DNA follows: TGCGCCAGCAGCCAAGATAGGGGTCCGTACAATGAGCAGTTCTTC.

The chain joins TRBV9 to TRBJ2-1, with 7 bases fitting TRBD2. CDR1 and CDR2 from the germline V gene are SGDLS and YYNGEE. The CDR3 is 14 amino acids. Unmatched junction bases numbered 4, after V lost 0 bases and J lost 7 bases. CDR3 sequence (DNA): TGTGCCAGCAGCGTAGTGAGGGGAGGGAATGAGCAGTTCTTC. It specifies CASSVVRGGNEQFF.

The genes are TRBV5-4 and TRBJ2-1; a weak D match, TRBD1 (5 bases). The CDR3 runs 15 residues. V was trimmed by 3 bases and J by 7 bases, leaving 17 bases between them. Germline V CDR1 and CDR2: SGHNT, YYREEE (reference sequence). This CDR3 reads CASSSRPGMGNEQFF. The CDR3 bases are TGTGCCAGCAGCTCGCGGCCAGGGATGGGGAATGAGCAGTTCTTC.

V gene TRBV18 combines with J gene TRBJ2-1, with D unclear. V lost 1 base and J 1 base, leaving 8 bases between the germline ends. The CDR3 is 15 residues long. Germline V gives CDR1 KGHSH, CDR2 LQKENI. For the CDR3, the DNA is TGTGCCAGCTCACCACAACGTGAGTCCTACAATGAGCAGTTCTTC. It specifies CASSPQRESYNEQFF.

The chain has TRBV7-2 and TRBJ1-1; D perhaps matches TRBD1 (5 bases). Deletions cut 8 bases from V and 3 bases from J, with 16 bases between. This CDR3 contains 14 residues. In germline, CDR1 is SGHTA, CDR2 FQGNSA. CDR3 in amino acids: CASRRKGRDTEAFF. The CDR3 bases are TGTGCCAGCCGGCGAAAGGGGCGAGACACTGAAGCTTTCTTT.

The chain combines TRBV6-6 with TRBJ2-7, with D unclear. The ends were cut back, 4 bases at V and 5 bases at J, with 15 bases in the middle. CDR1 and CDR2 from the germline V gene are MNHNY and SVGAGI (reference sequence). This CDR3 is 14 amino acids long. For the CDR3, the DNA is TGTGCCAGCAGTTTGACACCCATAGTCAACGAGCAGTACTTC. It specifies CASSLTPIVNEQYF.

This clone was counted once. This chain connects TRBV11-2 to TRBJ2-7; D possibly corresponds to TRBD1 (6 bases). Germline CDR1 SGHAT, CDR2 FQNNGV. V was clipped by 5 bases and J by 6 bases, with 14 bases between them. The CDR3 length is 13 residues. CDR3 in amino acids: CASSEQGIGEQYV. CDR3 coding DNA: TGTGCCAGCAGCGAACAGGGAATCGGCGAGCAGTACGTC.

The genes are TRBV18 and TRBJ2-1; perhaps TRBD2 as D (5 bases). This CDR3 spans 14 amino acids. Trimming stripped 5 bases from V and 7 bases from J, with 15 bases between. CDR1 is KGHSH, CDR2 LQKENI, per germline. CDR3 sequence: CASSEGRRLNEQFF. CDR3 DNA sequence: TGTGCCAGCTCAGAGGGCCGGAGACTGAATGAGCAGTTCTTC.

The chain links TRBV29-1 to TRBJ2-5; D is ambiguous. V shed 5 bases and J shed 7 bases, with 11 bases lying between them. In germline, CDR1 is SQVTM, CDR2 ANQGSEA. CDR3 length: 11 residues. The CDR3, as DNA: TGCAGCGTTACAGCCCTGGGGACCCAGTACTTC. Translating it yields CSVTALGTQYF.

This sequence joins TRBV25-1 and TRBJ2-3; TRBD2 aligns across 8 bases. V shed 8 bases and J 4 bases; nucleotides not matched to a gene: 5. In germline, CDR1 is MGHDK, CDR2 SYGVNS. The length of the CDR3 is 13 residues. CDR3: CASAIAGPDTQYF. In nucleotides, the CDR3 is TGTGCCAGCGCGATAGCGGGACCAGATACGCAGTATTTT.

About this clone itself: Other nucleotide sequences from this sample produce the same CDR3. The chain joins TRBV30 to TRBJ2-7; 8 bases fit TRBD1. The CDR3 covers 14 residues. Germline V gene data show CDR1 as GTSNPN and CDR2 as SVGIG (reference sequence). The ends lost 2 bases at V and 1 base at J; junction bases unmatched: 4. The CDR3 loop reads CAWSTGQGSYEQYF. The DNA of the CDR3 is TGTGCCTGGAGTACAGGACAGGGTTCCTACGAGCAGTACTTC.

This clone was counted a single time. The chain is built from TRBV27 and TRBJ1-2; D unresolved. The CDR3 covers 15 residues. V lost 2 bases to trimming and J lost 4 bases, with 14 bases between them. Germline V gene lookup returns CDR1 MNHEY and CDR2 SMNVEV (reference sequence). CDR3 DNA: TGTGCCAGCAGTTTACTCCGGGGAGGGCCCTATGGCTACACCTTC. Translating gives CASSLLRGGPYGYTF.

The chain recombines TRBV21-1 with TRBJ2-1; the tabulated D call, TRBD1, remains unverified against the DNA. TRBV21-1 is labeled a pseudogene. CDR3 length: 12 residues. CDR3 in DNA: TGTGCCAGCAGTAAGACAGGGATTGAGCAGTTCTTC. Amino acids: CASSKTGIEQFF.

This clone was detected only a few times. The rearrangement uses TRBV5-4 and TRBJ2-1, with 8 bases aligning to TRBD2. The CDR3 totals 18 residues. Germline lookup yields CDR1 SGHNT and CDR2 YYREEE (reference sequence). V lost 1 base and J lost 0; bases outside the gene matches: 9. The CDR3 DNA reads TGTGCCAGCAGCTTGTCGATAGCGGGACCAAGCTCCTACAATGAGCAGTTCTTC. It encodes CASSLSIAGPSSYNEQFF.

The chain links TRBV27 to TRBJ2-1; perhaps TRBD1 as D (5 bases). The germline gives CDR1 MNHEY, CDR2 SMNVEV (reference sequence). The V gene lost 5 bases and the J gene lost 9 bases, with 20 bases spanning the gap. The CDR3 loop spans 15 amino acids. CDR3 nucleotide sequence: TGTGCCAGCAGTATAGTCGCAGGGATGGTGGGTGAGCAGTTCTTC. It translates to CASSIVAGMVGEQFF.

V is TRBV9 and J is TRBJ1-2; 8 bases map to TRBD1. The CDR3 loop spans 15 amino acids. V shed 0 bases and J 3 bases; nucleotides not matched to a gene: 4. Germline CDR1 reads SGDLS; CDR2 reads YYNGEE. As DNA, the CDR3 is TGTGCCAGCAGCGTAGGCCAGGGGGCCCACTATGGCTACACCTTC. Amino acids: CASSVGQGAHYGYTF.

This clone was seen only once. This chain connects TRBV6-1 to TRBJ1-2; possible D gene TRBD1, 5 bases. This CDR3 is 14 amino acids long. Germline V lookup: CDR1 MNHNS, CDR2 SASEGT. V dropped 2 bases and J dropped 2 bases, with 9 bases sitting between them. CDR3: CASSESGRNYGYTF. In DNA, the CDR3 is TGTGCCAGCAGTGAATCAGGGCGGAACTATGGCTACACCTTC.

DNA of the CDR3: TGTGCCTGGAGAAATAAGGGGGCGAATGAGCAGTTCTTC. This sequence encodes CAWRNKGANEQFF. The rearrangement uses TRBV30 and TRBJ2-1; 7 nucleotides line up with TRBD1. Per germline, CDR1 GTSNPN and CDR2 SVGIG (reference sequence). V lost 3 bases, J lost 7 bases, and 6 bases stayed unmatched. The CDR3 contains 13 residues.

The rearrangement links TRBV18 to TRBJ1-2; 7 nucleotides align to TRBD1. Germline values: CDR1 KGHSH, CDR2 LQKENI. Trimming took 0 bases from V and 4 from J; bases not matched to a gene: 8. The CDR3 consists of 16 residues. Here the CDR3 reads CASSPPSSTGLYGYTF. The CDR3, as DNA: TGTGCCAGCTCACCACCCTCTTCGACAGGGCTCTATGGCTACACCTTC.